This TCR beta chain was sequenced for a study of blood T cells in healthy people across ages. Using a J-beta primer mix together with a sample-barcoded 5' primer, a second PCR was run for about 6 to 12 cycles. The template-switch adaptor, which had 12 random nucleotides, put a tag on each cDNA molecule. One entry per CDR3 protein, called by TCRdb with MiXCR from the 5' RACE reads. The table includes just under 750,000 distinct CDR3 sequences, 22% detected once. The study, taken as a whole, reports: Expanded clonotype changes were possibly confounded by unknown donor CMV status. A strong correlation between TCR beta diversity and naive T cell percentage was seen. Both naive CD4+ cell counts and diversity were greater in long-lived donors than in aged donors.

A word on this clonotype: Its antigen is currently unknown.

The junction had 10 bases not matched to a gene; V was cut back by 2 bases and J by 9 bases. The CDR3 extends over 15 amino acids. Germline CDR1 is MDHEN and CDR2 is SYDVKM. Source material: blood. The source is a man aged 65 to 79 in good health. V is TRBV28 and J is TRBJ2-5; 9 bases map to TRBD2. The CDR3 loop reads CASSLPTSGTGAQYF. CDR3 nucleotide sequence: TGTGCCAGCAGTTTACCGACTAGCGGTACCGGGGCCCAGTACTTC.